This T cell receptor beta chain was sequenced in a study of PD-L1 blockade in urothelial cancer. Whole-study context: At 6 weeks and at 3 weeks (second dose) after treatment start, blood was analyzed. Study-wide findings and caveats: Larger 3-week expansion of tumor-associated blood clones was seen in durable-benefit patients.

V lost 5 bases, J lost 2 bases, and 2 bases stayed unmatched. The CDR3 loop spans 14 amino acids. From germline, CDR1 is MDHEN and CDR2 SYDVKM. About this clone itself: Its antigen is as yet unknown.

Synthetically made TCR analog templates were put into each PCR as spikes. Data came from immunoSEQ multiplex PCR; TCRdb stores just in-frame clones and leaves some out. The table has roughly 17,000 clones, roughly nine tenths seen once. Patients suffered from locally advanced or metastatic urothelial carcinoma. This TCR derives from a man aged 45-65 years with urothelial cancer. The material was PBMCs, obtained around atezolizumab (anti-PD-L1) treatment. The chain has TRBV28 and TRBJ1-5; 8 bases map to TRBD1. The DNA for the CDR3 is TGTGCCAGCAGTCCAGGGGGCCGCAATCAGCCCCAGCATTTT. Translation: CASSPGGRNQPQHF.